The 17 T cell receptor beta chains in this list originate from one sample, sequenced in a study of shared clonotypes between healthy human individuals. Naive CD8 populations comprised CD45RO-negative cells positively selected for CCR7, excluding terminally differentiated effector memory CD45RA+ cells. Assay: immunoSEQ multiplex PCR; the TCRdb copy retains only in-frame clones and omits some. The sample carries hundreds of thousands of clones, more than 85% recorded once. The sample taken for sequencing was naive CD8+ T cells sorted from blood. Receptor source: a man under 40 in good health.

The chain uses TRBV27 and TRBJ2-1, with D possibly called TRBD1 or TRBD2 (5 bases each). V shed 6 bases and J shed 9 bases, with 21 bases lying between them. Germline V gene lookup returns CDR1 MNHEY and CDR2 SMNVEV (reference sequence). CDR3 length: 15 amino acids. CDR3 sequence: CASSRDRSKTGEQFF. CDR3 coding DNA: TGTGCCAGCAGCCGGGACCGATCGAAAACGGGTGAGCAGTTCTTC.

This chain uses TRBV27 with TRBJ2-1; D gene unclear. Germline CDR1 MNHEY, CDR2 SMNVEV (reference sequence). This CDR3 is 12 amino acids long. The V and J ends lost 5 bases and 3 bases respectively, with 5 bases between them. As DNA, the CDR3 is TGTGCCAGCAGTACCGTCTACAATGAGCAGTTCTTC. Its translation is CASSTVYNEQFF.

The CDR3 coding sequence is TGTGCCAGCAGACTAAATCCCGAGGGGGGCAATCAGCCCCAGCATTTT. This encodes CASRLNPEGGNQPQHF. The V and J genes are TRBV11-3 and TRBJ1-5; a weak D match, TRBD1 (6 bases). The CDR3 spans 16 residues. The germline gives CDR1 SGHNT, CDR2 YENEEA. Between the trimmed V and J ends, which lost 6 bases and 2 bases, there was a span of 17 bases.

On this clone: This sample includes further DNA sequences coding for the same CDR3. This chain joins TRBV29-1 and TRBJ2-1, with no clear D. This CDR3 comprises 10 residues. Germline CDR1 is SQVTM and CDR2 is ANQGSEA. V gave up 4 bases and J gave up 6 bases, with 4 bases separating them. The CDR3 DNA sequence: TGCAGCGTTGGCAGCAATGAGCAGTTCTTC. It codes for CSVGSNEQFF.

This rearrangement joins TRBV5-8 to TRBJ2-1; 8 nucleotides align to TRBD2. Germline CDR1 reads SGHTS; CDR2 reads YDEGEE. V shed 2 bases, J shed 7 bases, and the junction held 8 bases outside the gene matches. This CDR3 is built from 15 residues. Here the CDR3 reads CASSFSGIGRNEQFF. CDR3 DNA: TGTGCCAGCAGCTTTAGCGGGATAGGAAGAAATGAGCAGTTCTTC.

Concerning this clone itself: Other DNA sequences in this specimen translate into the identical CDR3. This chain uses TRBV7-2 with TRBJ2-7; the D is unclear. V lost 5 bases, J lost 4 bases, and 9 bases lay in between. Germline assignment: CDR1 SGHTA and CDR2 FQGNSA. This CDR3 contains 12 residues. The CDR3 DNA is TGTGCCAGCAGCCCTGCTAGTTACGAGCAGTACTTC. It specifies CASSPASYEQYF.

V gene TRBV29-1 combines with J gene TRBJ1-4, with a tentative D call TRBD1 (6 bases). The CDR3 is 15 residues long. Germline-derived CDR1 and CDR2 are SQVTM and ANQGSEA. Trimming took off 2 bases at V and 1 base at J, with 11 bases between the two ends. The CDR3 DNA is TGCAGCGTTGAAATCAGACAGGAAACTAATGAAAAACTGTTTTTT. This sequence encodes CSVEIRQETNEKLFF. The whole variable domain, filled in from reference TRBV29-1 and TRBJ1-4, reads SAVISQKPSRDICQRGTSLTIQCQVDSQVTMMFWYRQQPGQSLTLIATANQGSEATYESGFVIDKFPISRPNLTFSTLTVSNMSPEDSSIYLCSVEIRQETNEKLFFGSGTQLSVL.

The chain carries TRBV7-2 and TRBJ2-2; 8 bases are a match to TRBD2. The germline V gene has CDR1 SGHTA and CDR2 FQGNSA. Trimming at V came to 5 bases and at J to 0 bases, leaving 14 bases not matched to a gene. The CDR3 has 19 residues. CDR3 amino acids: CASSHAGLGPLANTGELFF. CDR3 DNA: TGTGCCAGCAGCCATGCGGGACTAGGGCCTTTGGCGAACACCGGGGAGCTGTTTTTT.

The rearrangement uses TRBV11-2 and TRBJ2-5, with TRBD1 identical over 9 bases. CDR1 is SGHAT and CDR2 is FQNNGV in the germline V gene. This CDR3 spans 15 amino acids. V gave up 1 base and J gave up 7 bases; unmatched junction bases: 7. This chain's CDR3 is CASSLARDRAGTQYF. CDR3 DNA sequence: TGTGCCAGCAGCTTAGCCCGGGACAGGGCGGGGACCCAGTACTTC. The complete variable domain, with remaining parts taken from reference TRBV11-2 and TRBJ2-5, reads EAGVAQSPRYKIIEKRQSVAFWCNPISGHATLYWYQQILGQGPKLLIQFQNNGVVDDSQLPKDRFSAERLKGVDSTLKIQPAKLEDSAVYLCASSLARDRAGTQYFGPGTRLLVL.

This clone has a single count. The V call is TRBV7-3, the J call TRBJ2-1; possible D gene TRBD2, 6 bases. The CDR3 is 13 residues long. The V gene lost 5 bases and the J gene lost 3 bases, with 8 bases spanning the gap. Per germline, CDR1 SGHTA and CDR2 FQGTGA. The DNA of the CDR3 is TGTGCCAGCAGCCAGGAGGGCTACAATGAGCAGTTCTTC. Translating it yields CASSQEGYNEQFF.

CDR3 in amino acids: CASSKATLADTQYF. Written as DNA, the CDR3 is TGTGCCAGCAGCAAAGCTACCCTGGCAGATACGCAGTATTTT. The chain carries TRBV21-1 and TRBJ2-3. TRBV21-1 is given as a pseudogene. The CDR3 is 14 amino acids.

This chain links TRBV30 with TRBJ2-7; tentatively, D is TRBD2 (5 bases). This CDR3 contains 15 residues. CDR1 and CDR2 (germline): GTSNPN, SVGIG (reference sequence). V was shortened by 1 base and J by 3 bases, with 16 bases between the two germline ends. CDR3 nucleotides: TGTGCCTGGAGTGACCCCAGGACGGGAAACTACGAGCAGTACTTC. As protein: CAWSDPRTGNYEQYF.

The rearrangement uses TRBV7-9 and TRBJ1-5; D gene uncertain. CDR3 length: 14 residues. The germline V gene encodes CDR1 SEHNR and CDR2 FQNEAQ (reference sequence). Trimming took off 0 bases at V and 4 bases at J, with 7 bases between the two ends. In DNA form, the CDR3 reads TGTGCCAGCAGCTTAGCGGCGGTAAATCAGCCCCAGCATTTT. Translation gives CASSLAAVNQPQHF. Using reference TRBV7-9 and TRBJ1-5 for the parts outside the CDR3, the full variable domain is DTGVSQNPRHKITKRGQNVTFRCDPISEHNRLYWYRQTLGQGPEFLTYFQNEAQLEKSRLLSDRFSAERPKGSFSTLEIQRTEQGDSAMYLCASSLAAVNQPQHFGDGTRLSIL.

The genes are TRBV7-8 and TRBJ2-7; 9 nucleotides line up with TRBD2. CDR3 length equals 17 residues. In germline, CDR1 is SGHVS, CDR2 FQNEAQ. Trimming cost V 6 bases and J 4 bases; bases outside gene matches: 16. The CDR3 sequence is CASSSPDPSGKEYEQYF. For the CDR3, the DNA is TGTGCCAGCAGTTCCCCAGACCCTAGCGGGAAGGAATACGAGCAGTACTTC.

In its sample, this clone was seen once. The rearrangement joins TRBV7-9 to TRBJ2-1; D is unclear. The CDR3 contains 13 residues. Germline V lookup: CDR1 SEHNR, CDR2 FQNEAQ (reference sequence). Trimming removed 7 bases at V and 7 bases at J, with 14 bases between. CDR3 region: CASKPGVGNEQFF. CDR3 bases: TGTGCCAGCAAACCAGGAGTTGGAAATGAGCAGTTCTTC.

The chain couples TRBV18 to TRBJ2-1; D is uncertain. The germline CDR1 and CDR2 sequences are KGHSH and LQKENI. This CDR3 has 13 residues. V was pared by 5 bases and J by 8 bases, with 13 bases between. CDR3 residues: CASSSGSDYEQFF. In DNA, the CDR3 is TGTGCCAGCTCATCCGGGTCAGACTATGAGCAGTTCTTC.

The genes are TRBV9 and TRBJ2-2, with 10 bases that match TRBD1. The CDR3 length is 16 residues. Germline trimming cut 2 bases from V and 4 bases from J; bases unmatched to any gene: 5. Germline loops: CDR1 SGDLS, CDR2 YYNGEE. The CDR3 reads CASSVYGDRGTGELFF. In nucleotides, the CDR3 is TGTGCCAGCAGCGTCTACGGGGACAGGGGCACCGGGGAGCTGTTTTTT.